A selection of T cell receptor beta chains follows, all from one sample in a study of blood T cell repertoires in COVID-19. The repertoire was sequenced with immunoSEQ multiplex PCR; TCRdb's copy has only in-frame clones and lacks some. The top ten hold 4.9% of the sample, which has roughly 250,000 clones, about 80% seen once. What was sequenced was peripheral blood. The receptor source for this set is an elderly woman with active or convalescent COVID-19. Each CDR3 is given with its conserved first and last residue. Fields, in order: J gene, V gene, D gene, clone size, CDR3 protein, CDR3 DNA. D genes are given only for firm matches. Not every row has a clone size; where given, it reads once, few, many or a size class.

TRBJ1-5 TRBV27 TRBD1 . CASRADRGGNQPQHF TGTGCCAGCAGGGCCGACAGGGGAGGCAATCAGCCCCAGCATTTT
TRBJ2-7 TRBV7-9 TRBD1 . CASSYGTGGRYEQYF TGTGCCAGCAGCTACGGGACAGGGGGACGCTACGAGCAGTACTTC
TRBJ2-7 TRBV7-9 TRBD1 . CASSLGQGAYEQYF TGTGCCAGCAGCCTCGGACAGGGGGCCTACGAGCAGTACTTC
TRBJ1-1 TRBV18 . . CASSPGGNTEAFF TGTGCCAGCTCACCAGGAGGGAACACTGAAGCTTTCTTT
TRBJ2-2 TRBV27 TRBD2 . CASSSRRTSGTTNTGELFF TGTGCCAGCAGTTCCCGGAGGACTAGCGGGACCACGAACACCGGGGAGCTGTTTTTT
TRBJ1-2 TRBV5-6 TRBD1 . CASSTAGQGLGYTF TGTGCCAGCAGCACAGCAGGACAGGGCCTTGGCTACACCTTC
TRBJ2-5 TRBV5-1 . . CASTAGISQETQYF TGCGCCAGCACCGCAGGAATTTCACAAGAGACCCAGTACTTC
TRBJ1-5 TRBV18 TRBD1 . CASSPGQGIGQPQHF TGTGCCAGCTCACCAGGACAGGGTATAGGGCAGCCCCAGCATTTT
TRBJ1-6 TRBV2 TRBD1 . CASAQTGGSSPLHF TGTGCCAGCGCCCAGACAGGGGGCAGCTCACCCCTCCACTTT
TRBJ2-3 TRBV7-9 TRBD2 . CASSLSLAAHTDTQYF TGTGCCAGCAGCTTGTCCCTAGCGGCCCATACAGATACGCAGTATTTT
TRBJ1-2 TRBV5-6 . . CASSLGQGYTF TGTGCCAGCAGCTTGGGTCAGGGCTACACCTTC
TRBJ1-5 TRBV18 . few CASSPTDGGNQPQHF TGTGCCAGCTCACCAACCGACGGGGGAAATCAGCCCCAGCATTTT
TRBJ1-5 TRBV27 . . CASSAGRNNQPQHF TGTGCCAGCAGCGCGGGACGGAACAATCAGCCCCAGCATTTT
TRBJ2-7 TRBV5-1 TRBD2 . CASSPSAAGTYEQYF TGCGCCAGCAGCCCCTCGGCAGCGGGGACCTACGAGCAGTACTTC
TRBJ2-3 TRBV3-1/TRBV3-2 . . CASSQDAHTQYF TGTGCCAGCAGCCAAGATGCGCATACGCAGTATTTT
TRBJ1-2 TRBV25-1 TRBD1 . CASSEHRGGYTF TGTGCCAGCAGTGAGCACAGGGGTGGCTACACCTTC
TRBJ2-2 TRBV4-2 TRBD2 once CASRRGEGNTGELFF TGTGCCAGCAGGCGAGGGGAGGGTAACACCGGGGAGCTGTTTTTT
TRBJ2-1 TRBV27 . . CASSALYNEQFF TGTGCCAGCAGTGCTCTATACAATGAGCAGTTCTTC
TRBJ1-2 TRBV6-5 . . CASSFTGLDGYTF TGTGCCAGCAGTTTCACGGGTCTCGATGGCTACACCTTC
TRBJ2-2 TRBV18 TRBD2 . CASSSRTSTGELFF TGTGCCAGCTCATCAAGGACTAGTACCGGGGAGCTGTTTTTT
TRBJ2-1 TRBV28 TRBD2 . CASSLLGGREYNEQFF TGTGCCAGCAGTTTATTGGGCGGGAGGGAGTACAATGAGCAGTTCTTC
TRBJ2-2 TRBV1 . . CTSSQDIATLSRYGELFF TGCACCAGCAGCCAAGATATCGCTACTCTTAGCAGATACGGGGAGCTGTTTTTT
TRBJ1-3 TRBV7-9 . few CASTGTENSYSGNTIYF TGTGCCAGCACCGGAACAGAAAACAGCTACTCTGGAAACACCATATATTTT
TRBJ1-5 TRBV6-2/TRBV6-3 TRBD1 . CASSRLTGRGQPQHF TGTGCCAGCAGCCGTTTGACAGGGCGAGGGCAGCCCCAGCATTTT
TRBJ1-3 TRBV27 . . CASSLSGPEAGNTIYF TGTGCCAGCAGTTTATCAGGGCCGGAGGCAGGAAACACCATATATTTT
TRBJ1-5 TRBV6-5 . . CASRDAGGQPQHF TGTGCCAGCAGAGATGCAGGAGGGCAGCCCCAGCATTTT
TRBJ2-3 TRBV24-1 TRBD2 . CATSESTSPSTDTQYF TGTGCCACCAGTGAGTCGACTAGCCCCAGCACAGATACGCAGTATTTT
TRBJ2-5 TRBV5-5 TRBD2 many CASSLELAGGRETQYF TGTGCCAGCAGCTTGGAGCTAGCGGGAGGGCGAGAGACCCAGTACTTC
TRBJ1-4 TRBV2 TRBD1 few CASSFAGGSTEKLFF TGTGCCAGCAGTTTCGCAGGGGGAAGTACTGAAAAACTGTTTTTT
TRBJ1-4 TRBV20-1 . . CSASRGNTNEKLFF TGCAGTGCTAGTAGGGGGAATACTAATGAAAAACTGTTTTTT
TRBJ2-1 TRBV15 TRBD2 . CATSPGRPASGYYNEQFF TGTGCCACCAGCCCAGGGAGGCCGGCTAGCGGCTACTACAATGAGCAGTTCTTC
TRBJ1-3 TRBV5-4 . . CASSSTEISGNTIYF TGTGCCAGCAGCTCGACAGAGATCTCTGGAAACACCATATATTTT
TRBJ2-1 TRBV18 TRBD2 once CASSPQAGGKNEQFF TGTGCCAGCTCACCACAAGCGGGGGGGAAGAATGAGCAGTTCTTC
TRBJ2-6 TRBV28 TRBD2 . CASSPRTSGVSGANVLTF TGTGCCAGCAGTCCTCGGACTAGCGGGGTTTCTGGGGCCAACGTCCTGACTTTC
TRBJ1-2 TRBV2 . . CASSTKQGLSYGYTF TGTGCCAGCAGTACCAAACAGGGTCTCTCCTATGGCTACACCTTC
TRBJ2-3 TRBV10-3 TRBD2 once CAISERRGDTDTQYF TGTGCCATCAGTGAGCGGCGGGGGGACACAGATACGCAGTATTTT
TRBJ2-1 TRBV11-3 TRBD2 . CASSPAGTRGSNEQFF TGTGCCAGCAGCCCCGCCGGGACTAGGGGGTCGAATGAGCAGTTCTTC
TRBJ1-4 TRBV29-1 . . CSVDMADGKLFF TGCAGCGTTGACATGGCCGATGGAAAACTGTTTTTT
TRBJ2-3 TRBV5-1 TRBD2 . CASSTQAGDTDTQYF TGCGCCAGCAGTACCCAAGCGGGAGATACAGATACGCAGTATTTT
TRBJ1-5 TRBV4-1 . . CASSHRINNQPQHF TGCGCCAGCAGCCATAGAATCAACAATCAGCCCCAGCATTTT
TRBJ1-4 TRBV15 . . CATSSVAQGRGNEKLFF TGTGCCACCAGCAGCGTGGCACAGGGTCGGGGCAATGAAAAACTGTTTTTT
TRBJ2-5 TRBV18 . . CASSPQQAETQYF TGTGCCAGCTCACCTCAGCAGGCGGAGACCCAGTACTTC
TRBJ2-7 TRBV20-1 . once CSASSQNEQYF TGCAGTGCTAGTTCGCAGAACGAGCAGTACTTC
TRBJ2-3 TRBV19 . . CASSVNPADTQYF TGTGCCAGTAGTGTTAATCCGGCAGATACGCAGTATTTT
TRBJ1-2 TRBV6-1 . . CASSEIEGSKGYTF TGTGCCAGCAGTGAAATTGAGGGATCGAAGGGCTACACCTTC
TRBJ2-2 TRBV12-5 TRBD1 . CASGLGQGRNTGELFF TGTGCTAGTGGTTTGGGACAGGGGCGTAACACCGGGGAGCTGTTTTTT
TRBJ1-6 TRBV9 TRBD1 . CATRDRGFISYNSPLHF TGTGCCACGCGGGACAGGGGTTTCATCTCCTATAATTCACCCCTCCACTTT
TRBJ1-2 TRBV19 TRBD1 . CASSSANRGQNYGYTF TGTGCCAGTAGTAGCGCGAACAGGGGGCAGAACTATGGCTACACCTTC
TRBJ2-1 TRBV5-1 . . CASSFNDLPQFF TGCGCCAGCAGCTTTAACGACTTACCCCAGTTCTTC
TRBJ1-1 TRBV27 . . CASSTNRESRAFF TGTGCCAGCAGTACTAACAGGGAGTCCCGAGCTTTCTTT
TRBJ2-3 TRBV19 TRBD1 once CASSWDRFYTDTQYF TGTGCCAGTAGTTGGGACAGGTTCTACACAGATACGCAGTATTTT
TRBJ2-3 TRBV19 TRBD1 . CASQAQTGAWGTDTQYF TGTGCCAGCCAAGCCCAGACAGGGGCATGGGGCACAGATACGCAGTATTTT
TRBJ2-5 TRBV27 . . CASSLVRGIQETQYF TGTGCCAGCAGTTTAGTAAGGGGGATCCAAGAGACCCAGTACTTC
TRBJ2-7 TRBV27 TRBD1 few CASRGTGKEQYF TGTGCCAGCAGGGGGACAGGCAAAGAGCAGTACTTC
TRBJ2-1 TRBV7-9 TRBD1 few CASSQEDRGTYNEQFF TGTGCCAGCAGTCAAGAGGACAGGGGGACTTACAATGAGCAGTTCTTC
TRBJ1-2 TRBV7-2 TRBD1 . CASSPYRDSYGYTF TGTGCCAGCAGCCCATACCGGGACAGCTATGGCTACACCTTC
TRBJ2-3 TRBV6-4 . . CASSDSLQSYTDTQYF TGTGCCAGCAGTGACTCGCTACAGTCTTACACAGATACGCAGTATTTT
TRBJ1-3 TRBV27 TRBD1 few CASSLSRTGGNTIYF TGTGCCAGCAGTTTATCGCGGACAGGAGGAAACACCATATATTTT
TRBJ2-1 TRBV5-1 . . CASSFREPVGNEQFF TGCGCCAGCAGCTTCAGGGAACCAGTGGGCAATGAGCAGTTCTTC